The rows below give T cell receptor beta chains drawn from one sample of a study of early T cells in non-severe SARS-CoV-2 infection. From the 5' RACE reads, TCRdb called clonotypes with MiXCR, one entry per CDR3 protein. Found here are just over 60,000 distinct CDR3 sequences, roughly a tenth of them singletons; the top ten hold less than 1.5%. The sequencing sample was made of whole blood. These TCRs come from an adult who was a healthcare worker with PCR-confirmed SARS-CoV-2 infection or an uninfected control (not recorded which). Both conserved end residues are part of each CDR3. Fields, in order: J gene, clone size, V gene, D gene, CDR3 DNA, CDR3 protein. D genes are given only for firm matches. Rows give clone size only sometimes, using once, few, many, or a class for an expanded clone.

>TRBJ1-2|few|TRBV7-2|TRBD1
TGTGCCAGCAGCCACCGGGACAGGGGGAACTATGGCTACACCTTC
CASSHRDRGNYGYTF
>TRBJ2-2|few|TRBV19|TRBD2
TGTGCCAGTATCCCTAGCGGGGGCCAGAACACCGGGGAGCTGTTTTTT
CASIPSGGQNTGELFF
>TRBJ1-4|many|TRBV29-1|TRBD1
TGCAGCGTGGGGGACAGGAGGGGTGAAAAACTGTTTTTT
CSVGDRRGEKLFF
>TRBJ2-1|-|TRBV7-6|TRBD2
TGTGCCAGCAGCGTTAGCGGGGGTACCGATGAGCAGTTCTTC
CASSVSGGTDEQFF
>TRBJ1-3|-|TRBV7-6|-
TGTGCCAGCAGCTTACGAAGAGCTGGGCGCTCTGGAAACACCATATATTTT
CASSLRRAGRSGNTIYF
>TRBJ2-3|-|TRBV11-2|-
TGTGCCAGCACCCGACCAACCGAAAGCACAGATACGCAGTATTTT
CASTRPTESTDTQYF
>TRBJ1-4|few|TRBV12-3/TRBV12-4|TRBD1
TGTGCCAGCAGTGACAGTCGGGACAGCTATAATGAAAAACTGTTTTTT
CASSDSRDSYNEKLFF
>TRBJ1-5|few|TRBV7-9|-
TGTGCCAGCAGCCCACAGGGTAGCAATCAGCCCCAGCATTTT
CASSPQGSNQPQHF
>TRBJ2-5|few|TRBV5-6|-
TGTGCCAGCAGCTTGCAGGGGCACCAAGAGACCCAGTACTTC
CASSLQGHQETQYF
>TRBJ2-5|-|TRBV28|TRBD2
TGTGCCAGCAGTTTATCACGGGGGGGCACGGAGACCCAGTACTTC
CASSLSRGGTETQYF
>TRBJ1-1|many|TRBV27|-
TGTGCCAGCAGTTTTCGGGGGTTGAACACTGAAGCTTTCTTT
CASSFRGLNTEAFF
>TRBJ1-1|-|TRBV20-1|-
TGCAGTGCTAGAACCCCCTTGAACACTGAAGCTTTCTTT
CSARTPLNTEAFF
>TRBJ2-2|-|TRBV4-1|-
TGCGCCAGCGGTGCATCGAACACCGGGGAGCTGTTTTTT
CASGASNTGELFF
>TRBJ1-5|many|TRBV6-2/TRBV6-3|TRBD1
TGTGCCAGCAGGGGGACAGGGGGACAGCCCCAGCATTTT
CASRGTGGQPQHF
>TRBJ2-3|many|TRBV20-1|-
TGCAGTGCTGCACTAGTAACTAGCACAGATACGCAGTATTTT
CSAALVTSTDTQYF
>TRBJ1-6|few|TRBV7-3|-
TGTGCCAGCAGCACCGGGACGGATTATAATTCACCCCTCCACTTT
CASSTGTDYNSPLHF
>TRBJ2-5|few|TRBV11-2|-
TGTGCCAGCAGCTTATCGTTTACCCAAGAGACCCAGTACTTC
CASSLSFTQETQYF
>TRBJ2-1|-|TRBV5-1|TRBD1
TGCGCCAGCAGCTTAACAGGACAGGGGTGGAATGAGCAGTTCTTC
CASSLTGQGWNEQFF
>TRBJ1-5|-|TRBV5-6|-
TGTGCCAGCAGTTGGACCGGCAGGGTCAATCAGCCCCAGCATTTT
CASSWTGRVNQPQHF
>TRBJ2-5|few|TRBV10-3|-
TGTGCCATCAGTAACGAAGCGGGCGGGCCATCGGAGACCCAGTACTTC
CAISNEAGGPSETQYF
>TRBJ2-5|few|TRBV5-4|TRBD2
TGTGCCAGCAGCCCGGGACTAGCGGGGGGCCCTCGGGACTTC
CASSPGLAGGPRDF
>TRBJ2-6|few|TRBV18|-
TGTGCCAGCTCTGTCTGGAGCTCTGGGGCCAACGTCCTGACTTTC
CASSVWSSGANVLTF